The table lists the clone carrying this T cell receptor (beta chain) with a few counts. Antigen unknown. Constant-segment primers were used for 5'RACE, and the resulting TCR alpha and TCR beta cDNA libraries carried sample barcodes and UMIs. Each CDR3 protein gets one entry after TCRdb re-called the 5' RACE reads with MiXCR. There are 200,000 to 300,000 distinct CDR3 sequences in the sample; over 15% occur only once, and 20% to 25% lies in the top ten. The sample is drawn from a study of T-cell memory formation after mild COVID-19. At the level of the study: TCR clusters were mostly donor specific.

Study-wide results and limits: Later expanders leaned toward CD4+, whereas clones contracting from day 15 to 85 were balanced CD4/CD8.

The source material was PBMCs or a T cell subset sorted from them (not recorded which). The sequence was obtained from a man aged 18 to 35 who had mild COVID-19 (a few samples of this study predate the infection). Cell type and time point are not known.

The DNA of the CDR3 is TGTGCCAGCAGCCACCCGGGACTGATAATAGATACGCAGTATTTT. Amino acids: CASSHPGLIIDTQYF. The chain joins TRBV2 to TRBJ2-3; D may be TRBD2 (6 bases). V was trimmed by 6 bases and J by 5 bases, leaving 18 bases between them. This CDR3 contains 15 residues. Germline V gene data show CDR1 as SNHLY and CDR2 as FYNNEI.